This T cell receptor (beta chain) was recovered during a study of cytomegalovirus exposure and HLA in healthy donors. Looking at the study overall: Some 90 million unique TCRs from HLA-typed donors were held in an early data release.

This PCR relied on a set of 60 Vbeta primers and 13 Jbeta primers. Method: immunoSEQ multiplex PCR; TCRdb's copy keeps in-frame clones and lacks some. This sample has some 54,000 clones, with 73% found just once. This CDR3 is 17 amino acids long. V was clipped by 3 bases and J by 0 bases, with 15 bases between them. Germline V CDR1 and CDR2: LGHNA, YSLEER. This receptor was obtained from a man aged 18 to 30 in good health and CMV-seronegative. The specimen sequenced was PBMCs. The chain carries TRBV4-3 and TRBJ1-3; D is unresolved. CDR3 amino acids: CASSQTPTGSSGNTIYF. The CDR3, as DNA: TGCGCCAGCAGCCAGACCCCAACGGGGAGCTCTGGAAACACCATATATTTT.